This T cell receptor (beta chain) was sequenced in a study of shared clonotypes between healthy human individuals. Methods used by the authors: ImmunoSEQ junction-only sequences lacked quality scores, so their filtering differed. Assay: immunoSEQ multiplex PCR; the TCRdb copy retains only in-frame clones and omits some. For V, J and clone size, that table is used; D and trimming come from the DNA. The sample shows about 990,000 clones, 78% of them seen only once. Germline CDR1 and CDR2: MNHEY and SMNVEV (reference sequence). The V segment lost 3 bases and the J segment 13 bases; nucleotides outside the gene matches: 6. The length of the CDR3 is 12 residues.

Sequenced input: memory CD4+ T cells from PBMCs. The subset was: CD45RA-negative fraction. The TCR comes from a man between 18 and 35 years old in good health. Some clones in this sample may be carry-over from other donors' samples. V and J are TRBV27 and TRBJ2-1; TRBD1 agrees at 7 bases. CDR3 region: CASSFSDRAQFF. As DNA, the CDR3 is TGTGCCAGCAGTTTTTCCGACAGGGCTCAGTTCTTC.